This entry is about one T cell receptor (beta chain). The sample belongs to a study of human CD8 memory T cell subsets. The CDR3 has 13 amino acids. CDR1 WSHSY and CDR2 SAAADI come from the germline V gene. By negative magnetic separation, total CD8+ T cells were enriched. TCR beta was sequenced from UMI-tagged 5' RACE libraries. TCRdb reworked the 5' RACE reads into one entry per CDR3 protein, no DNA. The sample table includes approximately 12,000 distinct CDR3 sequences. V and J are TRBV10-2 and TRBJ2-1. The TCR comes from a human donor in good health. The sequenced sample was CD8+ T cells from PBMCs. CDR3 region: CASSETPYNEQFF.